The next 17 T cell receptor beta chains were all read from a single sample in a study of shared clonotypes between healthy human individuals. Libraries were prepared by immunoSEQ multiplex PCR; TCRdb keeps only in-frame clonotypes and omits some of them. The sample lists about 510,000 clones; 60% to 85% were seen once. The sequenced sample consisted of PBMCs. The source is a woman aged 35 to 49 in good health. Some clones in this sample may be carry-over from other donors' samples.

The count of this clone is one. The chain is built from TRBV5-4 and TRBJ2-3, with D perhaps matching TRBD2 (5 bases). This CDR3 is 15 amino acids long. V was pared by 0 bases and J by 5 bases, with 13 bases between. Germline V gene data show CDR1 as SGHNT and CDR2 as YYREEE (reference sequence). CDR3 protein: CASSLGVGEEDTQYF. The CDR3 DNA is TGTGCCAGCAGCTTGGGGGTGGGAGAGGAAGATACGCAGTATTTT.

The V call is TRBV7-2, the J call TRBJ2-7, with 11 bases aligning to TRBD2. This CDR3 region has 15 residues. V dropped 4 bases and J dropped 4; count of bases not matched to a gene: 6. The germline gives CDR1 SGHTA, CDR2 FQGNSA. CDR3 DNA sequence: TGTGCCAGCAGCTACCGACTAGCGGGACAATACGAGCAGTACTTC. It specifies CASSYRLAGQYEQYF.

The rearrangement uses TRBV28 and TRBJ1-5, with 9 bases matching TRBD1. The CDR3 contains 15 residues. The germline V gene encodes CDR1 MDHEN and CDR2 SYDVKM. Trimming took 2 bases from V and 4 from J; bases not matched to a gene: 3. The CDR3 here is CASSLPGQGNQPQHF. DNA of the CDR3: TGTGCCAGCAGTTTACCCGGACAGGGGAATCAGCCCCAGCATTTT.

The CDR3 DNA is TGTGCCAGCAGCTCCACTTGGGGGGCGCGAGGTGTCACCATATATTTT. The encoded protein is CASSSTWGARGVTIYF. J is TRBJ1-3 and V is TRBV7-2; weak D call: TRBD1 (6 bases). Trimming pared 4 bases from V and 9 bases from J, leaving 22 bases between. Germline-derived CDR1 and CDR2 are SGHTA and FQGNSA. This CDR3 has 16 residues.

The chain links TRBV11-2 to TRBJ2-7; 10 positions agree with TRBD1. The CDR3 spans 16 residues. Trimming removed 5 bases from V and 1 base from J; junction bases left unmatched: 8. The germline V gene has CDR1 SGHAT and CDR2 FQNNGV. DNA for the CDR3: TGTGCCAGCAGCCAAATCTGGGACAGGGGATCCTACGAGCAGTACTTC. This encodes CASSQIWDRGSYEQYF. The whole variable domain, remainder taken from reference TRBV11-2 and TRBJ2-7, is EAGVAQSPRYKIIEKRQSVAFWCNPISGHATLYWYQQILGQGPKLLIQFQNNGVVDDSQLPKDRFSAERLKGVDSTLKIQPAKLEDSAVYLCASSQIWDRGSYEQYFGPGTRLTVT.

The gene calls are TRBV18 and TRBJ1-2; D unclear. Germline-derived CDR1 and CDR2 are KGHSH and LQKENI. The length of the CDR3 is 13 residues. V lost 0 bases, J lost 4 bases, and 6 bases lay in between. This CDR3 is CASSPPDGYGYTF. The CDR3 region has the DNA TGTGCCAGCTCACCACCGGACGGCTATGGCTACACCTTC.

The chain couples TRBV19 to TRBJ1-1; no clear D gene. V was shortened by 7 bases and J by 5 bases, with 20 bases between the two germline ends. This CDR3 comprises 15 residues. Germline CDR1 and CDR2: LNHDA and SQIVND (reference sequence). CDR3 bases: TGTGCCAGTACCCCAGGTAGGGAAGGAGAAACTGAAGCTTTCTTT. Translating gives CASTPGREGETEAFF.

On this clone: The same CDR3 also results from other DNA sequences found in this sample. The chain links TRBV15 to TRBJ1-1; D is unclear. Between the trimmed V and J ends, which lost 0 bases and 1 base, there was a span of 3 bases. The CDR3 extends over 13 amino acids. The germline V gene encodes CDR1 LNHNV and CDR2 YYDKDF (reference sequence). The CDR3 DNA reads TGTGCCACCAGCAGAGACCCGAACACTGAAGCTTTCTTT. Protein product: CATSRDPNTEAFF.

V is TRBV4-1 and J is TRBJ2-7; 10 nucleotides match TRBD2. The V and J ends lost 4 bases and 2 bases, in that order; junction bases with no gene match: 2. The CDR3 totals 14 residues. CDR1 and CDR2 (germline): MGHRA, YSYEKL. CDR3 region: CASSPGTSAYEQYF. CDR3 bases: TGCGCCAGCAGCCCCGGGACTAGCGCCTACGAGCAGTACTTC.

This chain uses TRBV28 with TRBJ2-1; D gene unclear. There are 19 residues in the CDR3. Trimming shortened V by 5 bases and J by 6 bases, and 29 bases separated the two germline ends. Germline V gives CDR1 MDHEN, CDR2 SYDVKM. The CDR3 protein is CASSPPEVIPAPVSNEQFF. The CDR3 region has the DNA TGTGCCAGCAGTCCCCCCGAGGTTATTCCAGCGCCGGTGTCCAATGAGCAGTTCTTC. Full variable domain (missing parts from reference TRBV28 and TRBJ2-1): DVKVTQSSRYLVKRTGEKVFLECVQDMDHENMFWYRQDPGLGLRLIYFSYDVKMKEKGDIPEGYSVSREKKERFSLILESASTNQTSMYLCASSPPEVIPAPVSNEQFFGPGTRLTVL.

This clone occurred once. This chain's CDR3 is CASSSFGGPEGETQYF. The CDR3, as DNA: TGTGCCAGCAGTTCCTTTGGGGGTCCGGAAGGGGAGACCCAGTACTTC. This chain uses TRBV6-5 with TRBJ2-5, with D possibly being TRBD1 or TRBD2 (5 bases each). Between the trimmed V and J ends, which lost 4 bases and 5 bases, there was a span of 20 bases. Looked up from germline, CDR1 is MNHEY and CDR2 is SVGAGI. CDR3 length equals 16 residues.

This clone showed up just a few times. The chain has TRBV5-4 and TRBJ2-3, with 9 bases identical to TRBD2. V was pared by 3 bases and J by 3 bases, with 2 bases of the junction left unmatched. The germline V gene has CDR1 SGHNT and CDR2 YYREEE (reference sequence). The CDR3 is 14 amino acids. CDR3 in amino acids: CASSSSGRTDTQYF. In DNA, the CDR3 is TGTGCCAGCAGCTCGAGCGGGAGGACAGATACGCAGTATTTT.

V usage is TRBV11-2 and J usage is TRBJ1-6; D remains ambiguous. Trimming took off 5 bases at V and 0 bases at J, with 11 bases between the two ends. The CDR3 is 16 amino acids. Germline V gives CDR1 SGHAT, CDR2 FQNNGV. The DNA for the CDR3 is TGTGCCAGCAGCCTGACGGCAAGCTCCTATAATTCACCCCTCCACTTT. This translates into CASSLTASSYNSPLHF.

J is TRBJ2-3 and V is TRBV4-1; D possibly corresponds to TRBD2 (5 bases). CDR3 size: 15 residues. Germline-derived CDR1 and CDR2 are MGHRA and YSYEKL. Between the trimmed V and J ends, which lost 1 base and 1 base, there was a span of 9 bases. The CDR3 DNA reads as TGCGCCAGCAGCCAAGTTCCGCGGGGCACAGATACGCAGTATTTT. This sequence encodes CASSQVPRGTDTQYF.

This chain uses TRBV27 with TRBJ2-5; 13 bases fit TRBD2. The CDR3 has 16 amino acids. The V gene's germline CDR1 is MNHEY and CDR2 SMNVEV (reference sequence). Trimming at V came to 5 bases and at J to 3 bases, leaving 6 bases not matched to a gene. Written as DNA, the CDR3 is TGTGCCAGCAGTGGATGGACTAGCGGGAGTAAAGAGACCCAGTACTTC. This translates into CASSGWTSGSKETQYF.

This chain joins TRBV10-3 and TRBJ2-7; 9 nucleotides line up with TRBD2. V trimming: 3 bases; J trimming: 2 bases; junction bases outside the gene matches: 5. The germline CDR1 and CDR2 sequences are ENHRY and SYGVKD. This CDR3 contains 15 residues. CDR3 coding DNA: TGTGCCATCAGTGATCGTGCGGGAGGGACCTACGAGCAGTACTTC. It encodes CAISDRAGGTYEQYF.

The CDR3, as DNA: TGTGCCAGCAGTGTCGGGACGGGGAATGCTGGGTGGGGCTACACCTTC. Its translation is CASSVGTGNAGWGYTF. V and J are TRBV25-1 and TRBJ1-2, with D possibly matching TRBD1 (5 bases). Germline values: CDR1 MGHDK, CDR2 SYGVNS. Trimming pared 4 bases from V and 8 bases from J, leaving 23 bases between. This CDR3 spans 16 amino acids.